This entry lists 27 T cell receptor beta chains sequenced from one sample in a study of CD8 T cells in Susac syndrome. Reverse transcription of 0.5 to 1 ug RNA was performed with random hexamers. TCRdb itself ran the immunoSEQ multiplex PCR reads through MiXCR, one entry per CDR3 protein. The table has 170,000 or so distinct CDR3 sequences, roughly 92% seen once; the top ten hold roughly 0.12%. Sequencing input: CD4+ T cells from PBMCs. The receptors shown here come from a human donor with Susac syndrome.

CDR3 bases: TGTGCCAGCAGTGTAACCTCCGGGACAGGGCGACCTCGGGAGCAGTACTTC. It is translated as CASSVTSGTGRPREQYF. The chain is built from TRBV25-1 and TRBJ2-7, with 9 bases matching TRBD1. J lost 7 bases, V lost 4 bases, and 17 bases had no gene match. The CDR3 length is 17 residues. CDR1 is MGHDK, CDR2 SYGVNS, per germline.

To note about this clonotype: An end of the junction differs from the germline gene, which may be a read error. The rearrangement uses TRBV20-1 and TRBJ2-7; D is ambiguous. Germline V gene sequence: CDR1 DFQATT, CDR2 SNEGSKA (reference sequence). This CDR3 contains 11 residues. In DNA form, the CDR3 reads TGCAGTGCTAGAGATCACACCGAGGAGTACTTC. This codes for CSARDHTEEYF.

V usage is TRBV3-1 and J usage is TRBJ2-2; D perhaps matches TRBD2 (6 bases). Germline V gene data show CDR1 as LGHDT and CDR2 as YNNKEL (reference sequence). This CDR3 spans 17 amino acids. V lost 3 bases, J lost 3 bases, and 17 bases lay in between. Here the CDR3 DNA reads TGTGCCAGCAGCCACGTACAAGGACGGGGGTACACCGGGGAGCTGTTTTTT. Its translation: CASSHVQGRGYTGELFF.

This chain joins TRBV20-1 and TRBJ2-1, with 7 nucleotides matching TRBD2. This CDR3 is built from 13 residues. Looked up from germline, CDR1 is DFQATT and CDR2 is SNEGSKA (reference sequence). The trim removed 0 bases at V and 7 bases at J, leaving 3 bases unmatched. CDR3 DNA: TGCAGTGCTAGAGAGGGAGGGTGGAATGAGCAGTTCTTC. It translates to CSAREGGWNEQFF.

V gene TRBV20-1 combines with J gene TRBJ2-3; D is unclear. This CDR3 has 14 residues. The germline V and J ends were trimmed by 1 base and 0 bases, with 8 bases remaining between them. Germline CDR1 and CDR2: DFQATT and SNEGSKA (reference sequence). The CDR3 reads CSARGPVSTDTQYF. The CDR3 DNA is TGCAGTGCTAGAGGCCCGGTTAGCACAGATACGCAGTATTTT.

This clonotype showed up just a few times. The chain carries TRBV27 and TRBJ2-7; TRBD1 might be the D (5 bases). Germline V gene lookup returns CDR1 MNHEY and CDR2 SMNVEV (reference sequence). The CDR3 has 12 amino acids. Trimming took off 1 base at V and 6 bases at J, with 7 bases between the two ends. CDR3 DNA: TGTGCCAGCAGTTTATGGGGCGGCGAGCAGTACTTC. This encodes CASSLWGGEQYF.

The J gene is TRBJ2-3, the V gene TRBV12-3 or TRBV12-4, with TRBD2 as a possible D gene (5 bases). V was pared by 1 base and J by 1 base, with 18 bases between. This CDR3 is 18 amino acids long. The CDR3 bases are TGTGCCAGCAGTTTAGGCGTGACTGTCGGGGTAGGCACAGATACGCAGTATTTT. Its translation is CASSLGVTVGVGTDTQYF.

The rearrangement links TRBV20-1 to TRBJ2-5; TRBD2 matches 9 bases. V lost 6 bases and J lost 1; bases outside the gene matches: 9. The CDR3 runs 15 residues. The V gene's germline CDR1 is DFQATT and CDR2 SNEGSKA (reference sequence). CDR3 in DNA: TGCAGTGCCGGAGGTAGCGGGGGACCCCAAGAGACCCAGTACTTC. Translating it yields CSAGGSGGPQETQYF.

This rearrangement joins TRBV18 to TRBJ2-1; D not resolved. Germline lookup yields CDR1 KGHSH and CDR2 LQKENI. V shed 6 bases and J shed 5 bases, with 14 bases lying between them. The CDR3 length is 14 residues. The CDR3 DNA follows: TGTGCCAGCTCCCCCTTGGGGTCCGACAATGAGCAGTTCTTC. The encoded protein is CASSPLGSDNEQFF.

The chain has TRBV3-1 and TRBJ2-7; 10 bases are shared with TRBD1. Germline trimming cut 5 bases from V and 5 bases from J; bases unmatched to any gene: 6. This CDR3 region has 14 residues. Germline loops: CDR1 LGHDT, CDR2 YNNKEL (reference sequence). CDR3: CASSWGTGVDEQYF. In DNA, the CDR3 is TGTGCCAGCAGCTGGGGGACAGGGGTGGACGAGCAGTACTTC.

CDR3 residues: CASRETGSGEAFF. The CDR3, as DNA: TGCGCCAGCAGAGAGACAGGGAGTGGTGAAGCTTTCTTT. The chain links TRBV10-2 to TRBJ1-1; 7 bases align to TRBD1. There are 13 residues in the CDR3. V was pared by 6 bases and J by 7 bases, with 8 bases of the junction left unmatched. Germline CDR1 and CDR2: WSHSY and SAAADI.

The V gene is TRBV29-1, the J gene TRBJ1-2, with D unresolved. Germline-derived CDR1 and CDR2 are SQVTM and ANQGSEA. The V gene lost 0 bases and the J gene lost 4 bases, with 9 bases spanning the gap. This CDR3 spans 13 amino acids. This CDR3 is CSVEDAGFYGYTF. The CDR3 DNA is TGCAGCGTTGAAGACGCGGGGTTCTATGGCTACACCTTC. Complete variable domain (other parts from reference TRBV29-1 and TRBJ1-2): SAVISQKPSRDICQRGTSLTIQCQVDSQVTMMFWYRQQPGQSLTLIATANQGSEATYESGFVIDKFPISRPNLTFSTLTVSNMSPEDSSIYLCSVEDAGFYGYTFGSGTRLTVV.

CDR3 coding DNA: TGTGCCAGCAGTTACGCAGCGGGTTCCTACGAGCAGTACTTC. It yields the protein CASSYAAGSYEQYF. The gene calls are TRBV6-2 or TRBV6-3 and TRBJ2-7; TRBD2 might be the D (6 bases). This CDR3 has 14 residues. CDR1 is MNHEY and CDR2 is SVGEGT in the germline V gene. V gave up 2 bases and J gave up 1 base, with 9 bases separating them.

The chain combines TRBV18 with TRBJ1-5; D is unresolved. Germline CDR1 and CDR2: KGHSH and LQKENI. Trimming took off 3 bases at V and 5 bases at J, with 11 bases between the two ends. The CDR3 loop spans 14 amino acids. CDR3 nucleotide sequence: TGTGCCAGCTCACCGGTGCAGATAGATCAGCCCCAGCATTTT. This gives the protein CASSPVQIDQPQHF.

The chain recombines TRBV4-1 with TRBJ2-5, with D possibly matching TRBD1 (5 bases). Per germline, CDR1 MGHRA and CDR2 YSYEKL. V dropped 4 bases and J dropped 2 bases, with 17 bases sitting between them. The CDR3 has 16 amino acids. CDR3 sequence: CASSLGVTVDQETQYF. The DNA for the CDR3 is TGCGCCAGCAGCCTAGGGGTAACAGTAGATCAAGAGACCCAGTACTTC.

CDR3 residues: CASSDSGGGLNQPQHF. The CDR3 region has the DNA TGTGCCAGCAGCGACTCAGGGGGAGGCCTGAATCAGCCCCAGCATTTT. This chain uses TRBV5-4 with TRBJ1-5; the match to TRBD1 covers 7 bases. The CDR3 runs 16 residues. J was trimmed by 4 bases and V by 4 bases; bases with no gene match: 11. Germline lookup yields CDR1 SGHNT and CDR2 YYREEE (reference sequence).

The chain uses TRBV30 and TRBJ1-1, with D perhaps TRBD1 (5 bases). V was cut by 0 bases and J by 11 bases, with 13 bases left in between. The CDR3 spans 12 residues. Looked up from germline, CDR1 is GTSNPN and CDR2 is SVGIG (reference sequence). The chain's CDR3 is CAWSVAGATAFF. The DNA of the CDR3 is TGTGCCTGGAGTGTTGCTGGGGCGACGGCTTTCTTT.

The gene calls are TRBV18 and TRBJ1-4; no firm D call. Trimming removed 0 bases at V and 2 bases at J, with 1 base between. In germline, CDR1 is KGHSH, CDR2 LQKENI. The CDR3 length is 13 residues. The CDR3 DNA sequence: TGTGCCAGCTCACCACCTACTAATGAAAAACTGTTTTTT. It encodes CASSPPTNEKLFF.

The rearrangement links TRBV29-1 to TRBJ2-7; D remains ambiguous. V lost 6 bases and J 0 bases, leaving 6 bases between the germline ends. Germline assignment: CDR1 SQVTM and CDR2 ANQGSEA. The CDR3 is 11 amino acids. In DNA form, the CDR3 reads TGCAGCGTAAGGGCCTCCTACGAGCAGTACTTC. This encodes CSVRASYEQYF.

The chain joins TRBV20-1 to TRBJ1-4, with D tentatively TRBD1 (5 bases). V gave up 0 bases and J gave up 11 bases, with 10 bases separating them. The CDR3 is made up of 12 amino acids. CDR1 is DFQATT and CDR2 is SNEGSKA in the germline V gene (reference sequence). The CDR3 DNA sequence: TGCAGTGCTAGAGATGAGGCAGGGAAACTGTTTTTT. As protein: CSARDEAGKLFF.

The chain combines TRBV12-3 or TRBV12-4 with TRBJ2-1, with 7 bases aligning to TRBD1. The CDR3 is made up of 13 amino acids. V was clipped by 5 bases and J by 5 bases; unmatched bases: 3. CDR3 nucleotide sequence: TGTGCCAGCAGTCTTGGGACAGACAATGAGCAGTTCTTC. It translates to CASSLGTDNEQFF.

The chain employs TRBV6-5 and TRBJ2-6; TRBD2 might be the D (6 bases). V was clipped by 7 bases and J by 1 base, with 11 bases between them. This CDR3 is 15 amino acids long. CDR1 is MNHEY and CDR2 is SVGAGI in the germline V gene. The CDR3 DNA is TGTGCCAGCACCTTGGACTATTCTGGGGCCAACGTCCTGACTTTC. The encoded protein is CASTLDYSGANVLTF.

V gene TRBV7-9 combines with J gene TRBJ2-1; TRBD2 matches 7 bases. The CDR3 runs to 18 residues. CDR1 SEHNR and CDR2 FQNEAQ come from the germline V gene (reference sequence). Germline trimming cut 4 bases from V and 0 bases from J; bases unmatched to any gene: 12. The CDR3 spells CASSSSGAGPSSYNEQFF. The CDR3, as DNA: TGTGCCAGCAGCTCTAGCGGCGCGGGACCTAGCTCCTACAATGAGCAGTTCTTC.

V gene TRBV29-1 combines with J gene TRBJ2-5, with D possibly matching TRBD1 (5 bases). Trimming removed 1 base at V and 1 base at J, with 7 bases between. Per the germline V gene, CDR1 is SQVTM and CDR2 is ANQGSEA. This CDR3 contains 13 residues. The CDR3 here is CSVEGQGQETQYF. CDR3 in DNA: TGCAGCGTTGAAGGGCAGGGCCAAGAGACCCAGTACTTC.

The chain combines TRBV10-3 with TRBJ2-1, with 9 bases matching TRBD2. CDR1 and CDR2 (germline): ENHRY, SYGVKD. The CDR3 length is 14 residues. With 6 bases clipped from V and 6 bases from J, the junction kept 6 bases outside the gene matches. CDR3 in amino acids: CAIRATSGSNEQFF. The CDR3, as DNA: TGTGCCATCAGGGCGACTAGCGGATCCAATGAGCAGTTCTTC.

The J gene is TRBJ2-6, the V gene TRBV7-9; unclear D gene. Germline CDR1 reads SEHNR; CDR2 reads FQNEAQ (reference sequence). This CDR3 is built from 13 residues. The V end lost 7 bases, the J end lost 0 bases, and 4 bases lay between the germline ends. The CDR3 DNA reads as TGTGCCAGCACCCACTCTGGGGCCAACGTCCTGACTTTC. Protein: CASTHSGANVLTF.

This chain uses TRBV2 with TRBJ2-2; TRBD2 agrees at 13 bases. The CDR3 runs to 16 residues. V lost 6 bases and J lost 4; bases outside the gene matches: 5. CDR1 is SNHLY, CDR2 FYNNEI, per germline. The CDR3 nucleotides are TGTGCCAGCAGCGGGACTAGCGGGATCGTCACCGGGGAGCTGTTTTTT. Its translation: CASSGTSGIVTGELFF.